Presented here are 25 T cell receptor beta chains from one specimen sequenced in a study of CD8 T cells in ankylosing spondylitis. MiXCR was run by TCRdb on the 5' RACE reads, yielding one entry per CDR3 protein. The sample contains under 200,000 distinct CDR3 sequences, approximately 12% of which appear only once. Source material: blood, either unsorted or a sorted T cell fraction (not recorded which). These receptors were obtained from a female donor with ankylosing spondylitis or in good health (not recorded which).

As concerns this clonotype: This CDR3 fails to terminate in the conserved phenylalanine or tryptophan, so it likely reflects a read error. The rearrangement uses TRBV3-1 and TRBJ1-1, with 9 positions matching TRBD1. CDR3 length: 15 amino acids. The V gene's germline CDR1 is LGHDT and CDR2 YNNKEL (reference sequence). V gave up 3 bases and J gave up 4 bases; unmatched junction bases: 6. The CDR3 region has the DNA TGTGCCAGCAGCCAGTACAGGGGGCGGTTCACTGAAGCTTTCCTT. This translates into CASSQYRGRFTEAFL.

This clonotype occurred many times. The genes are TRBV24-1 and TRBJ2-1; 7 nucleotides match TRBD2. This CDR3 comprises 14 residues. V lost 5 bases, J lost 7 bases, and 7 bases stayed unmatched. CDR1 is KGHDR and CDR2 is SFDVKD in the germline V gene. DNA for the CDR3: TGTGCCACCAGTGTGGCGGGAGTCGGGAATGAGCAGTTCTTC. This sequence encodes CATSVAGVGNEQFF.

There are many counts of this clonotype. V and J are TRBV2 and TRBJ2-3; D ambiguous. The germline V gene encodes CDR1 SNHLY and CDR2 FYNNEI. The CDR3 covers 16 residues. Trimming left V 2 bases short and J 0 bases short, with 12 bases between. This chain's CDR3 is CASSEPPSTSTDTQYF. Written as DNA, the CDR3 is TGTGCCAGCAGTGAACCCCCTTCGACTAGCACAGATACGCAGTATTTT.

This clonotype has at least ten counts. The chain has TRBV6-1 and TRBJ2-1; 13 nucleotides agree with TRBD2. This CDR3 comprises 15 residues. Trimming at V came to 8 bases and at J to 6 bases, leaving 7 bases not matched to a gene. Germline CDR1 MNHNS, CDR2 SASEGT. CDR3 nucleotides: TGTGCCAGCTGGACTAGCGGGAGAGGCGGCAATGAGCAGTTCTTC. Amino acid sequence: CASWTSGRGGNEQFF.

The sample holds a few counts of this clonotype. V and J are TRBV6-4 and TRBJ2-2; 10 positions match TRBD2. Germline V CDR1 and CDR2: MRHNA, SNTAGT. This CDR3 has 19 residues. V dropped 10 bases and J dropped 6; count of bases not matched to a gene: 23. The CDR3 here is CATSRAGGPSGSSAGELFF. The DNA of the CDR3 is TGTGCCACCAGCAGAGCGGGAGGGCCCTCCGGATCTAGCGCCGGGGAGCTGTTTTTT.

This clonotype was counted a few times. The chain employs TRBV24-1 and TRBJ1-6; D unclear. The CDR3 extends over 15 amino acids. The V gene lost 0 bases and the J gene lost 6 bases, with 8 bases spanning the gap. From germline, CDR1 is KGHDR and CDR2 SFDVKD. The CDR3 reads CATSDLDRSNSPLHF. The CDR3 DNA reads as TGTGCCACCAGTGATTTGGACCGCTCTAATTCACCCCTCCACTTT.

This clonotype was counted at least ten times. This chain uses TRBV11-1 with TRBJ1-1; D not resolved. Trimming stripped 1 base from V and 1 base from J, with 10 bases between. The CDR3 is made up of 15 amino acids. Germline lookup yields CDR1 SGHAT and CDR2 FQDESV (reference sequence). The CDR3 sequence is CASSLGAPPNTEAFF. The CDR3 nucleotides read TGTGCCAGCAGCTTAGGGGCGCCGCCGAACACTGAAGCTTTCTTT.

A few counts support this clonotype. This chain uses TRBV6-2 or TRBV6-3 with TRBJ2-5, with a possible D match to TRBD2 (6 bases). The germline V gene encodes CDR1 MNHEY and CDR2 SVGEGT. V gave up 2 bases and J gave up 3 bases, with 13 bases separating them. This CDR3 is built from 15 residues. This CDR3 reads CASSYPPGEEETQYF. The DNA for the CDR3 is TGTGCCAGCAGTTACCCACCTGGGGAGGAAGAGACCCAGTACTTC.

The V call is TRBV20-1, the J call TRBJ1-5; 7 bases map to TRBD1. Germline V gives CDR1 DFQATT, CDR2 SNEGSKA (reference sequence). The length of the CDR3 is 15 residues. With 1 base clipped from V and 6 bases from J, the junction kept 9 bases outside the gene matches. This CDR3 is CSARVDGTAFQPQHF. The CDR3 nucleotides read TGCAGTGCTAGAGTGGATGGGACAGCTTTTCAGCCCCAGCATTTT.

This clonotype has ten or more counts. The J gene is TRBJ2-3, the V gene TRBV2; 7 bases fit TRBD2. The trim removed 11 bases at V and 2 bases at J, leaving 10 bases unmatched. Germline V gene data show CDR1 as SNHLY and CDR2 as FYNNEI. The CDR3 runs to 14 residues. The CDR3 reads CAGARDYYTDTQYF. Here the CDR3 DNA reads TGTGCCGGCGCACGGGACTACTACACAGATACGCAGTATTTT.

This clonotype was recorded many times. The J gene is TRBJ2-7, the V gene TRBV7-2, with TRBD2 matching 14 bases. Looked up from germline, CDR1 is SGHTA and CDR2 is FQGNSA. This CDR3 region has 15 residues. J lost 7 bases, V lost 5 bases, and 7 bases had no gene match. DNA for the CDR3: TGTGCCAGCAGCCTCGGACTAGCGGGAGGTGGGGAGCAGTACTTC. Translating it yields CASSLGLAGGGEQYF. The variable domain in full, with the rest retrieved from reference TRBV7-2 and TRBJ2-7, is GAGVSQSPSNKVTEKGKDVELRCDPISGHTALYWYRQSLGQGLEFLIYFQGNSAPDKSGLPSDRFSAERTGGSVSTLTIQRTQQEDSAVYLCASSLGLAGGGEQYFGPGTRLTVT.

This chain uses TRBV30 with TRBJ2-2, with TRBD1 matching over 7 bases. With 2 bases clipped from V and 6 bases from J, the junction kept 3 bases outside the gene matches. The CDR3 is 13 amino acids. Germline CDR1 GTSNPN, CDR2 SVGIG (reference sequence). CDR3 DNA: TGTGCCTGGAGTCACAGGGGCCCCGGGGAGCTGTTTTTT. Protein product: CAWSHRGPGELFF.

This clonotype was seen at least ten times. The V and J genes are TRBV20-1 and TRBJ2-1, with D possibly being TRBD2 (5 bases). The length of the CDR3 is 15 residues. The germline V gene has CDR1 DFQATT and CDR2 SNEGSKA (reference sequence). CDR3 in DNA: TGCGGCCAAGCCACCGCGGACTCGTCCCACAATGAGCAGTTCTTC. This translates into CGQATADSSHNEQFF.

This clonotype was observed many times. The genes are TRBV29-1 and TRBJ1-1; D gene uncertain. Between the trimmed V and J ends, which lost 4 bases and 4 bases, there was a span of 13 bases. Per germline, CDR1 SQVTM and CDR2 ANQGSEA. This CDR3 contains 13 residues. CDR3 protein: CSVADAGPTEAFF. The CDR3 coding sequence is TGCAGCGTTGCGGACGCCGGACCCACTGAAGCTTTCTTT.

This clonotype was recorded at least ten times. CDR3 bases: TGCGCCAGCAGCCCCTTAGAGAAAGGGGACCACAATGAGCAGTTCTTC. Its protein is CASSPLEKGDHNEQFF. J is TRBJ2-1 and V is TRBV5-1, with D perhaps being TRBD1 or TRBD2 (5 bases each). V was shortened by 4 bases and J by 5 bases, with 19 bases between the two germline ends. CDR1 SGHRS and CDR2 YFSETQ come from the germline V gene. The CDR3 extends over 16 amino acids. The variable domain in full, with the rest retrieved from reference TRBV5-1 and TRBJ2-1, is KAGVTQTPRYLIKTRGQQVTLSCSPISGHRSVSWYQQTPGQGLQFLFEYFSETQRNKGNFPGRFSGRQFSNSRSEMNVSTLELGDSALYLCASSPLEKGDHNEQFFGPGTRLTVL.

This clonotype appeared a single time. V and J are TRBV5-4 and TRBJ2-3; no firm D call. V was pared by 0 bases and J by 5 bases, with 13 bases between. The CDR3 covers 15 residues. The germline gives CDR1 SGHNT, CDR2 YYREEE (reference sequence). CDR3 region: CASSLDLSIRDTQYF. The CDR3 DNA follows: TGTGCCAGCAGCTTGGATCTTTCAATTCGAGATACGCAGTATTTT.

This clonotype was counted at least ten times. The chain is built from TRBV5-6 and TRBJ1-1; D not resolved. Trimming stripped 5 bases from V and 4 bases from J, with 9 bases between. Germline CDR1 is SGHDT and CDR2 is YYEEEE. The CDR3 has 12 amino acids. CDR3 loop: CASSLSGTEAFF. The CDR3 coding sequence is TGTGCCAGCAGTTTATCGGGCACTGAAGCTTTCTTT.

This clonotype has only a few counts. The V call is TRBV19, the J call TRBJ1-2; D remains ambiguous. Trimming took 8 bases from V and 8 from J, leaving 15 bases between them. CDR3 size: 12 residues. Germline CDR1 and CDR2: LNHDA and SQIVND (reference sequence). CDR3 residues: CASASELFGYTF. CDR3 DNA sequence: TGTGCCAGTGCCTCTGAGTTGTTCGGCTACACCTTC.

This clonotype has a handful of counts. V gene TRBV12-3 or TRBV12-4 combines with J gene TRBJ1-3; TRBD1 aligns across 9 bases. The V gene end was trimmed by 4 bases and the J gene end by 4 bases; junction bases not matched to a gene: 5. The CDR3 is 15 residues long. For the CDR3, the DNA is TGTGCCAGCAGTTATCGGACAGGGGTCGGAAACACCATATATTTT. Translated: CASSYRTGVGNTIYF.

The J gene is TRBJ2-3, the V gene TRBV7-9; 7 bases line up with TRBD2. There are 15 residues in the CDR3. The J segment lost 6 bases and the V segment lost 2 bases, leaving 8 bases of the junction unmatched. The germline gives CDR1 SEHNR, CDR2 FQNEAQ (reference sequence). The CDR3 reads CASSLLAAPRDTQYF. The CDR3 region has the DNA TGTGCCAGCAGCTTACTAGCGGCACCCCGGGATACGCAGTATTTT.

This clonotype was found many times. This rearrangement joins TRBV12-3 or TRBV12-4 to TRBJ1-1; D remains ambiguous. The CDR3 runs to 13 residues. V lost 7 bases and J lost 4, with 13 bases in between. CDR3 residues: CASTPLQSTEAFF. As DNA, the CDR3 is TGTGCCAGCACCCCCCTCCAGTCCACTGAAGCTTTCTTT.

The sample holds many counts of this clonotype. The CDR3 sequence is CASSRGQGDYGYTF. DNA of the CDR3: TGTGCCAGCAGCCGAGGACAGGGTGACTATGGCTACACCTTC. The genes are TRBV3-1 and TRBJ1-2; TRBD1 matches at 8 bases. CDR1 and CDR2 from the germline V gene are LGHDT and YNNKEL (reference sequence). The J segment lost 3 bases and the V segment lost 4 bases, leaving 4 bases of the junction unmatched. This CDR3 comprises 14 residues.

This clonotype was counted once. A much larger clone differs from this one at a single base, so this may be a read error. CDR3 sequence reads: CASRQGARSTIYF. CDR3 DNA sequence: TGTGCCAGCAGACAGGGGGCTAGAAGCACCATATATTTT. V gene TRBV12-3 or TRBV12-4 combines with J gene TRBJ1-3; 9 bases line up with TRBD1. This CDR3 comprises 13 residues. Losses at the gene ends were 6 bases for V and 9 bases for J; bases not matched to a gene: 6.

The V call is TRBV3-1, the J call TRBJ2-7; 9 nucleotides match TRBD2. V trimming: 2 bases; J trimming: 6 bases; junction bases outside the gene matches: 5. CDR1 and CDR2 (germline): LGHDT, YNNKEL (reference sequence). This CDR3 is 14 amino acids long. The CDR3 sequence: CASSQLAGTGEQYF. The CDR3 DNA reads as TGTGCCAGCAGCCAACTAGCGGGAACCGGCGAGCAGTACTTC.

The chain recombines TRBV7-9 with TRBJ1-1, with 10 bases fitting TRBD1. This CDR3 comprises 13 residues. V was clipped by 6 bases and J by 6 bases; unmatched bases: 4. Germline CDR1 reads SEHNR; CDR2 reads FQNEAQ (reference sequence). CDR3 DNA sequence: TGTGCCAGCAGTCGACAGGGGGCGGCTGAAGCTTTCTTT. It is translated as CASSRQGAAEAFF.